A single sample gave rise to the 3 T cell receptor beta chains below, sequenced in a study of T cell repertoires in cytomegalovirus infection. One entry per CDR3 protein, called by TCRdb with MiXCR from the reads. The top ten hold roughly a quarter of the sample, which has around 530,000 distinct CDR3 sequences, about 15% seen once. What was sequenced was CD8+ T cells from PBMCs. The receptors stem from a human donor in good health (CMV status not recorded). Some clones in this sample may be carry-over from other donors' samples.

This clonotype appeared many times. The chain employs TRBV6-1 and TRBJ2-7; TRBD2 might be the D (6 bases). The V end was cut by 5 bases, the J end by 7 bases, with 18 bases between. In germline, CDR1 is MNHNS, CDR2 SASEGT. The CDR3 totals 14 residues. The CDR3 coding sequence is TGTGCCAGCAGTCCCCCGGCGGGAACTGAAGAGCAGTACTTC. This gives the protein CASSPPAGTEEQYF.

The chain links TRBV27 to TRBJ2-1, with 9 bases matching TRBD1. The V segment lost 5 bases and the J segment 8 bases; nucleotides outside the gene matches: 4. Germline values: CDR1 MNHEY, CDR2 SMNVEV (reference sequence). This CDR3 has 13 residues. This chain's CDR3 is CASSEQGAHEQFF. CDR3 nucleotides: TGTGCCAGCAGTGAACAGGGGGCTCATGAGCAGTTCTTC.

Points on this clonotype: A much larger clone differs from this one at a single base, so this may be a read error. The chain employs TRBV12-3 or TRBV12-4 and TRBJ2-7, with a possible D match to TRBD1 (6 bases). The CDR3 totals 17 residues. V dropped 5 bases and J dropped 0 bases, with 20 bases sitting between them. CDR3 protein: CASSMTGSTGDSYEQYF. In DNA form, the CDR3 reads TGTGCCAGCAGTATGACAGGCTCCACAGGTGACTCCTACGAGCAGTACTTC.